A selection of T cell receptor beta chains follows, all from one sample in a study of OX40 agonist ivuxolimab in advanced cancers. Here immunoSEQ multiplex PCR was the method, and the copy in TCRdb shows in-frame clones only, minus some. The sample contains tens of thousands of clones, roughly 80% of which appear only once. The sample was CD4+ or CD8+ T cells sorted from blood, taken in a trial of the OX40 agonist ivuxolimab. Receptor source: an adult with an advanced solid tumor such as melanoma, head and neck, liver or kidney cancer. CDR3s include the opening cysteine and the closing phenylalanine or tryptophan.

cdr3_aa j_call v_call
CSAEYNGQFF TRBJ2-1 TRBV20-1
CASSLGPGNTEAFF TRBJ1-1 TRBV7-8
CSVGGANQPQHF TRBJ1-5 TRBV29-1
CASTPPFGGQNDSNQPQHF TRBJ1-5 TRBV19
CASSQTTARSYEQYF TRBJ2-7 TRBV4-1
CASRRDRAAYEQFF TRBJ2-1 TRBV19
CASSSPRGPYEQYF NA TRBV7-9
CASSLTLIRSGNTIYF TRBJ1-3 TRBV28
CASSLRAVVNEQFF TRBJ2-1 TRBV27
CASSYGTSGGSEYF TRBJ2-7 TRBV9
CASSLFYGYTF TRBJ1-2 TRBV28
CASSSQGAVVLETQYF TRBJ2-5 TRBV9
CASSLLAGEYNEQFF TRBJ2-1 TRBV7-9
CASSLGVEHGYNEQFF TRBJ2-1 TRBV11-2
CASTYPGLTNYEQYF TRBJ2-7 TRBV7-2
CASSVGTASNTGELFF TRBJ2-2 TRBV6-1
CASSFGSGAPDTQYF TRBJ2-3 TRBV5-1
CASSRDELQYF TRBJ2-7 TRBV2
CASSQGTPTSSAGELFF TRBJ2-2 TRBV4-2
CASSVSWGQGTQYF TRBJ2-5 TRBV9
CASSLATINTGELFF TRBJ2-2 TRBV5-1
CASSQTDTQYF TRBJ2-3 TRBV19
CASSDDRGNSPLHF TRBJ1-6 TRBV5-1
CAISEGWREETQYF TRBJ2-5 TRBV10-3
CASSPRGENQPQHF TRBJ1-5 TRBV18
CASSPGTGNNQPQHF TRBJ1-5 TRBV6-5
CASSLNGAQYQETQYF TRBJ2-5 TRBV5-1
CASRGGITGELFF TRBJ2-2 TRBV5-4
CASMGRVVSGELFF TRBJ2-2 TRBV6-5
CASSRERAREIEQFF TRBJ2-1 TRBV11-2
CACEMWGGDTQYF TRBJ2-3 TRBV30
CASSPRSGFYNEQFF TRBJ2-1 TRBV5-4
CASSYAGGQETQYF TRBJ2-5 TRBV7-2
CASSRDIGGTEAFF TRBJ1-1 TRBV11-2
CSDEGQANYGYTF TRBJ1-2 TRBV29-1